This T cell receptor beta chain stems from a study of cytomegalovirus exposure and HLA in healthy donors. Turning to the study itself: An earlier analysis identified 110 million or so unique TCR beta sequences in about 170 million T cells. Membership in the Caucasian-associated ancestry cluster was found for 75% to 85% of 300 to 500 genotyped donors. Overall study results and limits: TCR beta sequences reportedly predicted the HLA-A and HLA-B alleles of most subjects accurately.

This PCR relied on a set of 60 Vbeta primers and 13 Jbeta primers. Sequencing used immunoSEQ multiplex PCR; TCRdb keeps in-frame clones, though not all of them. This table has more than 85,000 clones, roughly three quarters appearing once. The CDR3 covers 13 residues. V gave up 2 bases and J gave up 3 bases, with 6 bases separating them. Germline loops: CDR1 KGHSH, CDR2 LQKENI. As to this clone: Its antigen remains unknown. The sample carries other DNA sequences with the same CDR3.

The material sequenced was PBMCs. This TCR was sampled from a male donor in good health and CMV-seronegative. The chain carries TRBV18 and TRBJ2-3; D unresolved. CDR3 in amino acids: CASSPGQTDTQYF. DNA for the CDR3: TGTGCCAGCTCACCAGGGCAGACAGATACGCAGTATTTT.